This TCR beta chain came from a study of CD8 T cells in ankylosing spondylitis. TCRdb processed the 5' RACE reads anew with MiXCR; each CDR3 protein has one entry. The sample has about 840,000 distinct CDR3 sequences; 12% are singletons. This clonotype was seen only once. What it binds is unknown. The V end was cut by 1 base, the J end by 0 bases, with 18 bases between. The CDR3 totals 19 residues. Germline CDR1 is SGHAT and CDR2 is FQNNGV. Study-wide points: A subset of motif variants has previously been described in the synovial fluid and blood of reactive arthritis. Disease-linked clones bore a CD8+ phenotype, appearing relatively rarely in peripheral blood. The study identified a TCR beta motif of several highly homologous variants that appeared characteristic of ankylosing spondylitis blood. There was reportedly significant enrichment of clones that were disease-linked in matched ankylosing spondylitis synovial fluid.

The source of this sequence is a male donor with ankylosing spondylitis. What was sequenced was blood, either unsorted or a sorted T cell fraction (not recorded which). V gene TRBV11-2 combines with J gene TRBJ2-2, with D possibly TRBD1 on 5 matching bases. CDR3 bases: TGTGCCAGCAGCTTAGTGTCCCAACTGGGGCCCGCGAACACCGGGGAGCTGTTTTTT. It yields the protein CASSLVSQLGPANTGELFF.